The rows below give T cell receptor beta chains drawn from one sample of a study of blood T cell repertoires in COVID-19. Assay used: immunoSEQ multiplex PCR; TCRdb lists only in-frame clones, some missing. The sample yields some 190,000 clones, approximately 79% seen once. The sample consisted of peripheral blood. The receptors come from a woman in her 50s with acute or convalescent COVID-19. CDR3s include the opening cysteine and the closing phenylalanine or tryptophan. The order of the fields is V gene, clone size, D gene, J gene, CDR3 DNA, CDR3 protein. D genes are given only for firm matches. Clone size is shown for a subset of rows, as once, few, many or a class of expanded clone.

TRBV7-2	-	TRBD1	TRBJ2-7	TGTGCCAGCAGCCCCCTTGGGACAGGGATGGAGCAGTACTTC	CASSPLGTGMEQYF
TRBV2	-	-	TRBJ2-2	TGTGCCAGCAGTGAAGTGCGACTTAAGGACACCGGGGAGCTGTTTTTT	CASSEVRLKDTGELFF
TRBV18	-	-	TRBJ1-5	TGTGCCAGCTCGGGGGGTCCCGCTCCCAATCAGCCCCAGCATTTT	CASSGGPAPNQPQHF
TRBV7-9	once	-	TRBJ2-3	TGTGCCAGCAGCTCCTCCACAGGGTTGAGGGATACGCAGTATTTT	CASSSSTGLRDTQYF
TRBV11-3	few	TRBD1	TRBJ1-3	TGTGCCAGCAGCACCCTGGACAGGGGGTCTGGAAACACCATATATTTT	CASSTLDRGSGNTIYF
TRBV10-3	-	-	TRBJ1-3	TGTGCCATCGGGTCGATCGGGAACACCATATATTTT	CAIGSIGNTIYF
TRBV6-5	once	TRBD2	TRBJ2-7	TGTGCCAGCAGTTACCCCCGTGGGGGGGACCCCTACGAGCAGTACTTC	CASSYPRGGDPYEQYF
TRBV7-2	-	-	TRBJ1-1	TGTGCCAGCAGCTTAGGTGGAGCGGGCACTGAAGCTTTCTTT	CASSLGGAGTEAFF
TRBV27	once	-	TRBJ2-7	TGTGCCAGCAGCACCAACAGGGAGGGGTACGAGCAGTACTTC	CASSTNREGYEQYF
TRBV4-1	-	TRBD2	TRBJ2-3	TGCGCCAGCAGCCCACTAGCGGGAGGAGGTGATACGCAGTATTTT	CASSPLAGGGDTQYF
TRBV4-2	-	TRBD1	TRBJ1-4	TGTGCCAGCAGCCTTGAGGGAGGACAGGGGAGAGGCGGACTGTTTTTT	CASSLEGGQGRGGLFF
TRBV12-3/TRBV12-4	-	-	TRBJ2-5	TGTGCCAGCAGTCCCCGGACAGTGGAGACCCAGTACTTC	CASSPRTVETQYF
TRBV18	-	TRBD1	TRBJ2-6	TGTGCCAGCTCACCAGGACGACGACAGGGAAGGTCTGGGGCCAACGTCCTGACTTTC	CASSPGRRQGRSGANVLTF
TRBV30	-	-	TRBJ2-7	TGTGCCTGGACGGGGGAACCCTACGAGCAGTACTTC	CAWTGEPYEQYF
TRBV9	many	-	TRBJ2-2	TGTGCCAGCAGCGTCCAGGGCGCGGCCGGGGAGCTGTTTTTT	CASSVQGAAGELFF
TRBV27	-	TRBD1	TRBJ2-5	TGTGCCAGCAGTTTATACAGGGGAAAAGAGACCCAGTACTTC	CASSLYRGKETQYF
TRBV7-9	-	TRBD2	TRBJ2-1	TGTGCCAGCCGGCGGGGTGGGGGGGAAGGTAATGAGCAGTTCTTC	CASRRGGGEGNEQFF
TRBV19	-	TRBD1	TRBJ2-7	TGTGCCAGTAGTCCCAGGACAGGGGCTAAGACCTACGAGCAGTACTTC	CASSPRTGAKTYEQYF
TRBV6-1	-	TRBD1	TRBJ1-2	TGTGCCAGCAGTGAAGCCATTCGAACAGGGGGCGGTTATGGCTACACCTTC	CASSEAIRTGGGYGYTF
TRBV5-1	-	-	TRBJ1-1	TGCGCCAGCAGCTTGACCCCAGAGGTTGCTAACACTGAAGCTTTCTTT	CASSLTPEVANTEAFF
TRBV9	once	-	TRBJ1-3	TGTGCCAGCAGCGTCAGGGACAACGGAAACACCATATATTTT	CASSVRDNGNTIYF
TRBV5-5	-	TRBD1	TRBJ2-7	TGTGCCAGCAGCCGCGGACAGGGGGATTACTACGAGCAGTACTTC	CASSRGQGDYYEQYF
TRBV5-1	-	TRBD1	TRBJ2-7	TGCGCCAGCAGCTTCGGGGACAGGGACTACGAGCAGTACTTC	CASSFGDRDYEQYF
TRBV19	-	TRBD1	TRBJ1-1	TGTGCCAGTAGTCCAGGGACAGCTTACACTGAAGCTTTCTTT	CASSPGTAYTEAFF
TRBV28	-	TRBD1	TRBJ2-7	TGTGCCAGCAGATCCGCCCAGGGGGACTACGAGCAGTACTTC	CASRSAQGDYEQYF
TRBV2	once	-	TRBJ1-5	TGTGCCAGCAGTGTGGGCAGTATTAGCAATCAGCCCCAGCATTTT	CASSVGSISNQPQHF
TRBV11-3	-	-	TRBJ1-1	TGTGCCAGCAGCTTAACGGTTAACACTGAAGCTTTCTTT	CASSLTVNTEAFF
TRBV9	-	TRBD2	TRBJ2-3	TGTGCCAGCAGCGTAACCCGACTAGCGGGGGGTACAGATACGCAGTATTTT	CASSVTRLAGGTDTQYF
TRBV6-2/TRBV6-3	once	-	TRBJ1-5	TGTGCCAGCAGTTATATACAGGGAGATCAGCCCCAGCATTTT	CASSYIQGDQPQHF
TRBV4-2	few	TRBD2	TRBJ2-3	TGTGCCAGCAGCCACCCCCTAGCGGGGAGAACAGATACGCAGTATTTT	CASSHPLAGRTDTQYF
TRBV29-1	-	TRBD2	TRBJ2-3	TGCAGCGTGGGGGGACTAGCGGGAGTTATCACAGATACGCAGTATTTT	CSVGGLAGVITDTQYF
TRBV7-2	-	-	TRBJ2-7	TGTGCCAGCAGCTTGGGCCTGAATTACGAGCAGTACTTC	CASSLGLNYEQYF
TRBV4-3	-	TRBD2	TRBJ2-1	TGCGCCAGCAGCCAGGGACTAGCGGGAGGGCCTCGATACAATGAGCAGTTCTTC	CASSQGLAGGPRYNEQFF
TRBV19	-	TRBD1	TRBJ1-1	TGTGCCAGTACCCCTCGGGACAGGGGGAACGTCGGCACTGAAGCTTTCTTT	CASTPRDRGNVGTEAFF
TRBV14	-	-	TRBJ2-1	TGTGCCAGCAGCCCCCTAGGTCAAAATGAGCAGTTCTTC	CASSPLGQNEQFF
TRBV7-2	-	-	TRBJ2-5	TGTGCCAGCAGCTTAAAGCAGGGAGGGGGCCAAGAGACCCAGTACTTC	CASSLKQGGGQETQYF
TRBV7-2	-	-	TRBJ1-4	TGTGCCAGCAGCTCGACTCCCGGGGGGGAAAAACTGTTTTTT	CASSSTPGGEKLFF
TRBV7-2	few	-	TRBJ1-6	TGTGCCAGCAGCTTAAACGCGCCTTCACCCCTCCACTTT	CASSLNAPSPLHF
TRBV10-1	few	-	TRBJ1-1	TGCGCCCCCACAGGCAGCTCCTGGAACACTGAAGCTTTCTTT	CAPTGSSWNTEAFF
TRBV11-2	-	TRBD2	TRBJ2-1	TGTGCCAGCAGCTTAGAGAGGACTAGTGGCCCTTGGAATGAGCAGTTCTTC	CASSLERTSGPWNEQFF
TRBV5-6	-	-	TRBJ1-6	TGTGCCAGCAGCGAACTCGGAGGCGCTAATAATTCACCCCTCCACTTT	CASSELGGANNSPLHF
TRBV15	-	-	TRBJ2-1	TGTGCCACCAGCACGAGGTACAATGAGCAGTTCTTC	CATSTRYNEQFF
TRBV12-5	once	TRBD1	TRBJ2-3	TGTGCTAGTGGTTTGGCTCGCCTAAGGGGGCGAGGCACCACAGATACGCAGTATTTT	CASGLARLRGRGTTDTQYF